This T cell receptor (beta chain) was retrieved from a study of T cell changes during pregnancy in multiple sclerosis. Assay used: immunoSEQ multiplex PCR; TCRdb lists only in-frame clones, some missing. The table lists around 26,000 clones, about 89% of them singletons. The germline gives CDR1 MNHNS, CDR2 SASEGT. Trimming removed 1 base from V and 5 bases from J, with 11 bases in between. The CDR3 loop spans 14 amino acids. Material: CD8+ T cells from peripheral blood mononuclear cells, obtained in the first trimester of pregnancy. This sequence originates from a female donor in good health, enrolled as a control in a pregnancy study. The chain couples TRBV6-1 to TRBJ1-2; D gene uncertain. CDR3 nucleotide sequence: TGTGCCAGCAGTGAAGGGGCCGAGCTTTATGGCTACACCTTC. Protein product: CASSEGAELYGYTF.